This T cell receptor (beta chain) originates from a study of T cell repertoires in cytomegalovirus infection. As for the study in general: Based on public TCR beta signatures, there were indications of CMV infection and of a matching HLA type. Findings of the study overall: Clonotype analysis showed dominance of the ex vivo response by HLA-C-restricted CMV-specific TCR beta clonotypes.

Germline lookup yields CDR1 MNHNS and CDR2 SASEGT. The CDR3 extends over 15 amino acids. Between the trimmed V and J ends, which lost 2 bases and 2 bases, there was a span of 12 bases. TCRdb fed the reads into MiXCR, producing one record per CDR3 protein. The sample includes hundreds of thousands of distinct CDR3 sequences, about a sixth seen only once; the top ten take around 12%. This clonotype was recorded many times. Its target is unknown. The sequence came from a human donor in good health (CMV status not recorded). Some clones in this sample may be carry-over from other donors' samples. The sequencing sample was made of PBMCs. The chain links TRBV6-1 to TRBJ1-1; possible D gene TRBD1, 5 bases. The CDR3 spells CASSELGLTNTEAFF. The CDR3 DNA sequence: TGTGCCAGCAGTGAATTGGGACTAACCAACACTGAAGCTTTCTTT.